This is a list of T cell receptor beta chains from one sample in a study of blood T cell repertoires in COVID-19. TCRdb keeps only in-frame clones here, not all; method: immunoSEQ multiplex PCR. The sample records about 200,000 clones, about 86% being singletons. Sequencing was performed on PBMCs or T cells enriched from blood (not recorded which). The receptors derive from a man aged 40-49 years who had recovered from COVID-19. Each CDR3 is given without its conserved first and last residue.

J	length	V	CDR3
TRBJ1-1	12	TRBV10-3	AISTGEEFTEAF
TRBJ1-2	15	TRBV4-3	ASSEGRRARGRGGYT
TRBJ1-5	10	TRBV7-8	ASSPPGQPQH
TRBJ1-2	10	TRBV3-1/TRBV3-2	ASSRAGNGYT
TRBJ1-4	11	TRBV6-5	ASRQQGWEKLF
TRBJ1-2	9	TRBV20-1	SARTDYGYT
TRBJ1-3	14	TRBV2	ASGADGTGRENTIY
TRBJ1-2	14	TRBV4-1	ASSQDRVTGNYGYT
TRBJ1-2	15	TRBV4-2	ASSQANAGSSNYGYT
TRBJ1-6	14	TRBV30	AWSVYGARENSPLH
TRBJ1-2	10	TRBV14	ASGQQNYGYT
TRBJ1-2	14	TRBV5-4	ASSFYGGELGYGYT
TRBJ1-6	11	TRBV28	ASKGEGWTPLH
TRBJ2-7	15	TRBV10-3	AIIRGQRTAQSYEQY
TRBJ1-4	13	TRBV6-5	ASSTMDSAGEKLF
TRBJ1-3	14	TRBV5-1	ASSLSTGVSGNTIY
TRBJ1-6	14	TRBV12-5	ASGLSIVQWNSPLH
TRBJ2-2	16	TRBV24-1	ATSDPSAGTDNTGELF
TRBJ1-3	13	TRBV18	ASRTTGHSGNTIY
TRBJ1-5	13	TRBV28	ASSFSRGSNQPQH
TRBJ2-3	12	TRBV5-1	ASSPGTGQDTQY
TRBJ1-1	13	TRBV5-5	ASSLTGGFGPEAF
TRBJ1-2	14	TRBV4-1	ASSQDRTVLGYGYT
TRBJ1-3	13	TRBV5-1	ASSLLGDSGNTIY
TRBJ2-5	15	TRBV6-1	ASSEGARTQGRETQY
TRBJ2-6	11	TRBV14	ASSQQGANVLT
TRBJ1-5	12	TRBV2	ASSTSREGQPQH
TRBJ1-2	12	TRBV5-6	ASRRTDGPYGYT
TRBJ1-5	12	TRBV19	ASSLAVSNQPQH
TRBJ2-1	17	TRBV7-6	ASSPLEERGGFLANEQF
TRBJ1-5	12	TRBV6-6	ASSFLTSGQPQH
TRBJ1-1	12	TRBV28	ASSLQGMNTEAF
TRBJ2-7	11	TRBV4-3	ASSQSGQGEQY
TRBJ1-5	12	TRBV28	ATTTDRQYQPQH
TRBJ1-6	12	TRBV3-1/TRBV3-2	ASSPRDRDSPLH
TRBJ2-2	10	TRBV28	ASSLVSRELF
TRBJ2-7	13	TRBV10-1	ASSDGVAGRYEQY
TRBJ1-2	11	TRBV5-3	ARSLGRDYGYT
TRBJ1-3	14	TRBV3-1/TRBV3-2	ASSPHQGFPGNTIY
TRBJ1-5	14	TRBV19	ASSIGGGTGLQPQH
TRBJ2-3	14	TRBV7-6	ASREGMGDDTDTQY
TRBJ2-7	11	TRBV29-1	SARTTGDGEQY
TRBJ1-1	12	TRBV9	ASSMTGDHTEAF
TRBJ1-5	15	TRBV4-1	ASSQVFAGQTNQPQH
TRBJ1-1	13	TRBV5-1	ASSLGGGLNTEAF
TRBJ1-1	11	TRBV11-2	ASSLGGNTEAF
TRBJ2-5	11	TRBV14	ASSQDHVGTQY
TRBJ1-6	13	TRBV19	ASSIGGQTNSPLH